The rows below give T cell receptor beta chains drawn from one sample of a study of response to subunit inactivated influenza vaccine. TCRdb re-called the RT-PCR reads with MiXCR, one entry per CDR3 protein. The sample has over 450,000 distinct CDR3 sequences, roughly 13% seen once; the top ten hold about 12%. The specimen comprised PBMCs from blood, sampled about 40 days after vaccination. The origin of the receptors is a man over 45 who received an inactivated influenza vaccine. Both conserved end residues are trimmed from each CDR3.

j_call v_call cdr3_aa
TRBJ2-1 TRBV5-6 ASSLASRGLAGRSYNEQF
TRBJ2-7 TRBV10-3 AISESTSGRGEQY
TRBJ2-6 TRBV5-5 ASSLVAGSSGANVLT
TRBJ2-1 TRBV12-3/TRBV12-4 ASSYSGQPGKEQF
TRBJ2-1 TRBV12-3/TRBV12-4 ASSPTSGNEQF
TRBJ2-1 TRBV6-1 ASSPDRSSYNEQF
TRBJ2-5 TRBV15 ATSKYRDYQETQY
TRBJ2-5 TRBV20-1 SAREPPDVIRLAPEETQY
TRBJ2-1 TRBV30 AWSRSTGTMQF
TRBJ2-1 TRBV20-1 SAQGVRLAGGSYNEQF
TRBJ2-5 TRBV20-1 SARRASGRGETQY
TRBJ2-1 TRBV3-1 ASSQAVAAGRSNEQF
TRBJ2-2 TRBV20-1 SARAGGNTGELF